Only a few counts were recorded for the clone carrying this T cell receptor (beta chain). Its antigen is still unknown. This sample is part of a study of blood T cells in healthy people across ages. Study summary: About one barcoded beta molecule per two T cells was the capture yield of template switching. Study outcomes and limitations: PBMC samples, being unsorted, prevented any conclusive comparison of naive and antigen-experienced cells.

Using a J-beta primer mix together with a sample-barcoded 5' primer, a second PCR was run for about 6 to 11 cycles. One entry per CDR3 protein results from TCRdb running MiXCR on the 5' RACE reads. The data hold over 950,000 distinct CDR3 sequences, with under 40% observed a single time. Germline V gene sequence: CDR1 SGHVS, CDR2 FQNEAQ. V lost 0 bases, J lost 0 bases, and 12 bases lay in between. This CDR3 has 17 residues. The donors, all healthy, were Caucasians living in Russia, aged roughly 6 to 100. This TCR derives from a man younger than 35 in good health. The genes are TRBV7-8 and TRBJ2-1, with no clear D. The sequencing input was blood. Written as DNA, the CDR3 is TGTGCCAGCAGCTTAGCGTCAGATTCGAGCTCCTACAATGAGCAGTTCTTC. This codes for CASSLASDSSSYNEQFF.